The 24 T cell receptor beta chains in this list originate from one sample, sequenced in a study of cytomegalovirus exposure and HLA in healthy donors. PCR employed 60 Vbeta and 13 Jbeta primers. The table came from immunoSEQ multiplex PCR; TCRdb's copy has only in-frame clones and leaves some out. The sample gives roughly 250,000 clones, under 90% of which show up once; around 0.33% is in the top ten. Sequencing was performed on PBMCs. The receptors were gathered from a girl aged 2-10 years in good health and CMV-seronegative.

The gene calls are TRBV6-1 and TRBJ2-5; D remains unclear. The CDR3 sequence is 12 residues long. Germline CDR1 is MNHNS and CDR2 is SASEGT. Trimming took 2 bases from V and 12 from J, leaving 13 bases between them. DNA of the CDR3: TGTGCCAGCAGTGAATTCAACAGCCCAAAGTACTTC. It encodes CASSEFNSPKYF.

J is TRBJ2-3 and V is TRBV14; 8 bases line up with TRBD2. This CDR3 is 16 amino acids long. V dropped 1 base and J dropped 1; count of bases not matched to a gene: 4. Looked up from germline, CDR1 is SGHDN and CDR2 is FVKESK. The CDR3 sequence is CASSQGQAGGTDTQYF. CDR3 sequence (DNA): TGTGCCAGCAGCCAAGGTCAAGCGGGGGGCACAGATACGCAGTATTTT.

The DNA for the CDR3 is TGTGCCAGCAGTGGCGGGAGCGCTATCAATGAGCAGTTCTTC. This translates into CASSGGSAINEQFF. The V call is TRBV27, the J call TRBJ2-1; 7 nucleotides line up with TRBD2. The CDR3 runs to 14 residues. V lost 5 bases, J lost 6 bases, and 7 bases stayed unmatched. Germline V gene data show CDR1 as MNHEY and CDR2 as SMNVEV (reference sequence).

The genes are TRBV30 and TRBJ1-1; D is uncertain. This CDR3 region has 14 residues. V lost 0 bases, J lost 6 bases, and 14 bases lay in between. Germline V gives CDR1 GTSNPN, CDR2 SVGIG (reference sequence). CDR3 sequence reads: CAWSVLRVGAEAFF. CDR3 coding DNA: TGTGCCTGGAGTGTACTAAGGGTCGGGGCTGAAGCTTTCTTT.

The chain recombines TRBV7-8 with TRBJ1-4; TRBD1 aligns across 10 bases. The junction had 10 bases not matched to a gene; V was cut back by 1 base and J by 5 bases. Germline loops: CDR1 SGHVS, CDR2 FQNEAQ. The CDR3 spans 18 residues. CDR3 loop: CASSLVGQGHMGNEKLFF. CDR3 DNA: TGTGCCAGCAGCTTAGTGGGACAGGGGCACATGGGGAATGAAAAACTGTTTTTT.

The rearrangement joins TRBV15 to TRBJ2-5, with D perhaps matching TRBD2 (5 bases). Germline CDR1 is LNHNV and CDR2 is YYDKDF (reference sequence). Trimming cost V 4 bases and J 0 bases, with 6 bases left between them. The CDR3 runs 13 residues. The CDR3 nucleotides are TGTGCCACCAGCACGGGATACCAAGAGACCCAGTACTTC. Protein sequence: CATSTGYQETQYF. The entire variable domain, with the rest obtained from reference TRBV15 and TRBJ2-5, is as follows: DAMVIQNPRYQVTQFGKPVTLSCSQTLNHNVMYWYQQKSSQAPKLLFHYYDKDFNNEADTPDNFQSRRPNTSFCFLDIRSPGLGDTAMYLCATSTGYQETQYFGPGTRLLVL.

The rearrangement links TRBV27 to TRBJ2-7; D gene uncertain. Germline V gives CDR1 MNHEY, CDR2 SMNVEV (reference sequence). The CDR3 totals 11 residues. Between the trimmed V and J ends, which lost 5 bases and 4 bases, there was a span of 6 bases. CDR3 sequence (DNA): TGTGCCAGCAGTGGGCATTACGAGCAGTACTTC. It specifies CASSGHYEQYF.

In DNA, the CDR3 is TGTGCCAGCAGTGACAGGCCCCTTGCGCGGGAGCTGTTTTTT. This encodes CASSDRPLARELFF. This chain joins TRBV27 and TRBJ2-2; possible D gene TRBD1, 6 bases. The V end lost 5 bases, the J end lost 9 bases, and 16 bases lay between the germline ends. Germline values: CDR1 MNHEY, CDR2 SMNVEV (reference sequence). The CDR3 length is 14 residues.

The CDR3 sequence is CASRRSAYSNQPQHF. The CDR3 DNA follows: TGTGCCAGCAGGAGGAGCGCATATAGCAATCAGCCCCAGCATTTT. This rearrangement joins TRBV11-1 to TRBJ1-5; no reliable D call. Germline CDR1 SGHAT, CDR2 FQDESV (reference sequence). V was shortened by 6 bases and J by 0 bases, with 12 bases between the two germline ends. The CDR3 has 15 residues.

This clone was seen more than once but under ten times. The chain carries TRBV27 and TRBJ2-1; 11 positions agree with TRBD2. V was pared by 5 bases and J by 6 bases, with 6 bases of the junction left unmatched. CDR1 is MNHEY and CDR2 is SMNVEV in the germline V gene (reference sequence). There are 15 residues in the CDR3. The CDR3 DNA sequence: TGTGCCAGCAGTCCGAGACTAGCGGGATTCAATGAGCAGTTCTTC. Translated, it gives CASSPRLAGFNEQFF.

This chain joins TRBV6-6 and TRBJ2-7; D remains unclear. From germline, CDR1 is MNHNY and CDR2 SVGAGI (reference sequence). Between the trimmed V and J ends, which lost 8 bases and 3 bases, there was a span of 14 bases. This CDR3 contains 13 residues. CDR3 DNA sequence: TGTGCCAGCCAAGGTTGGGCTATCTACGAGCAGTACTTC. Translated, it gives CASQGWAIYEQYF.

This rearrangement joins TRBV7-6 to TRBJ2-5; D not resolved. CDR3 length equals 13 residues. Germline-derived CDR1 and CDR2 are SGHVS and FNYEAQ. Trimming cost V 4 bases and J 5 bases, with 11 bases left between them. The CDR3 nucleotides are TGTGCCAGCAGCTCCAGGTTCTTGGAGACCCAGTACTTC. It yields the protein CASSSRFLETQYF.

This clone has only a few counts. The J gene is TRBJ1-4, the V gene TRBV30; 7 bases map to TRBD1. The junction had 8 bases not matched to a gene; V was cut back by 2 bases and J by 5 bases. CDR3 length equals 15 residues. Germline V gives CDR1 GTSNPN, CDR2 SVGIG (reference sequence). CDR3 nucleotide sequence: TGTGCCTGGAGTCTTTTAATGACAGGGAATGAAAAACTGTTTTTT. Translated: CAWSLLMTGNEKLFF.

This chain uses TRBV15 with TRBJ2-5, with TRBD2 identical over 14 bases. The CDR3 extends over 15 amino acids. The trim removed 5 bases at V and 3 bases at J, leaving 2 bases unmatched. CDR1 and CDR2 from the germline V gene are LNHNV and YYDKDF (reference sequence). CDR3 amino acids: CATSGGLAGEETQYF. The DNA for the CDR3 is TGTGCCACCAGCGGGGGACTAGCGGGGGAAGAGACCCAGTACTTC.

This clone has only a few counts. The CDR3 DNA is TGTGCCAGCAGCAAGGACAGGGTTACCTACGAGCAGTACTTC. It codes for CASSKDRVTYEQYF. The J gene is TRBJ2-7, the V gene TRBV11-2; the match to TRBD1 covers 8 bases. Germline V gene data show CDR1 as SGHAT and CDR2 as FQNNGV. The trim removed 5 bases at V and 2 bases at J, leaving 5 bases unmatched. This CDR3 is 14 amino acids long.

The table lists this clone with a count of one. The J gene is TRBJ2-7, the V gene TRBV10-3; TRBD2 is a possible D gene (6 bases). This CDR3 region has 15 residues. Trimming pared 6 bases from V and 5 bases from J, leaving 20 bases between. The germline CDR1 and CDR2 sequences are ENHRY and SYGVKD. The DNA for the CDR3 is TGTGCCATCAGCAAACAAAGAGCGGGCAACGACGAGCAGTACTTC. The encoded protein is CAISKQRAGNDEQYF.

The chain links TRBV5-1 to TRBJ2-5, with no clear D. This CDR3 comprises 13 residues. Germline V gives CDR1 SGHRS, CDR2 YFSETQ. V was clipped by 0 bases and J by 4 bases, with 7 bases between them. CDR3 nucleotide sequence: TGCGCCAGCAGCTTGGCCACATCAGAGACCCAGTACTTC. Translated, it gives CASSLATSETQYF. Together with reference TRBV5-1 and TRBJ2-5, the CDR3 gives the full variable domain: KAGVTQTPRYLIKTRGQQVTLSCSPISGHRSVSWYQQTPGQGLQFLFEYFSETQRNKGNFPGRFSGRQFSNSRSEMNVSTLELGDSALYLCASSLATSETQYFGPGTRLLVL.

The rearrangement uses TRBV6-1 and TRBJ1-4, with TRBD1 identical over 10 bases. There are 16 residues in the CDR3. The ends lost 1 base at V and 4 bases at J; junction bases unmatched: 3. CDR1 and CDR2 (germline): MNHNS, SASEGT. CDR3 in amino acids: CASSEGGTGVNEKLFF. Here the CDR3 DNA reads TGTGCCAGCAGTGAAGGTGGGACAGGGGTTAATGAAAAACTGTTTTTT.

This rearrangement joins TRBV28 to TRBJ2-1; perhaps TRBD1 as D (5 bases). Germline V lookup: CDR1 MDHEN, CDR2 SYDVKM. V lost 6 bases to trimming and J lost 1 base, with 19 bases between them. The CDR3 runs to 17 residues. CDR3 nucleotide sequence: TGTGCCAGCAGGGGGCTAGTACTGTCCAAATCCTACAATGAGCAGTTCTTC. The encoded protein is CASRGLVLSKSYNEQFF.

This clone has only a few counts. The chain recombines TRBV7-6 with TRBJ1-4, with 9 bases identical to TRBD1. V was pared by 4 bases and J by 5 bases, with 2 bases of the junction left unmatched. The CDR3 has 14 residues. Germline-derived CDR1 and CDR2 are SGHVS and FNYEAQ. CDR3 coding DNA: TGTGCCAGCAGCTCCGGACAGGGGAATGAAAAACTGTTTTTT. Translating it yields CASSSGQGNEKLFF.

The chain is built from TRBV19 and TRBJ1-5, with 8 bases fitting TRBD1. CDR1 LNHDA and CDR2 SQIVND come from the germline V gene (reference sequence). This CDR3 is built from 15 residues. V trimming: 6 bases; J trimming: 4 bases; junction bases outside the gene matches: 8. The CDR3 sequence: CASRRDRGYNQPQHF. CDR3 sequence (DNA): TGTGCCAGTAGGAGAGACAGGGGATATAATCAGCCCCAGCATTTT. Full variable domain (rest looked up from reference TRBV19 and TRBJ1-5): DGGITQSPKYLFRKEGQNVTLSCEQNLNHDAMYWYRQDPGQGLRLIYYSQIVNDFQKGDIAEGYSVSREKKESFPLTVTSAQKNPTAFYLCASRRDRGYNQPQHFGDGTRLSIL.

This chain connects TRBV28 to TRBJ1-2; 7 positions match TRBD1. The V gene's germline CDR1 is MDHEN and CDR2 SYDVKM. The CDR3 is 12 amino acids. Germline trimming cut 6 bases from V and 8 bases from J; bases unmatched to any gene: 6. The chain's CDR3 is CASRVTGSGYTF. The CDR3 nucleotides are TGTGCCAGCAGGGTGACAGGGAGCGGCTACACCTTC.

This chain uses TRBV23-1 with TRBJ2-7; 10 bases are a match to TRBD2. TRBV23-1 is marked as an open reading frame, function uncertain. V shed 5 bases and J 6 bases; nucleotides not matched to a gene: 22. This CDR3 comprises 19 residues. The CDR3 bases are TGCGCCAGCAGTTCTGGCCCGGCCGAGCGGGAGGGCCGTTGGTTCGAGCAGTACTTC. This encodes CASSSGPAEREGRWFEQYF.

This chain links TRBV16 with TRBJ1-2, with 8 bases that match TRBD1. The V segment lost 3 bases and the J segment 0 bases; nucleotides outside the gene matches: 12. Germline V gene lookup returns CDR1 KGHSY and CDR2 FQNENV. This CDR3 has 18 amino acids. CDR3: CASSQESNKQGANYGYTF. CDR3 in DNA: TGTGCCAGCAGCCAGGAGTCCAATAAACAGGGGGCTAACTATGGCTACACCTTC.